This T cell receptor beta chain was profiled in a study of shared clonotypes between healthy human individuals. V was pared by 3 bases and J by 0 bases, with 9 bases between. CDR3 length: 15 amino acids. Germline V lookup: CDR1 WSHSY, CDR2 SAAADI. Clones were read by immunoSEQ multiplex PCR, and TCRdb kept only the in-frame ones, dropping some. The sample has 1.4 million or so clones, around 98.5% seen once. In regard to this clone: Its antigen is still unknown.

Study findings and constraints: When naive CD4 clonotypes were compared across a few donors, 4% to 6.5% were shared. Memory subsets generally showed lower estimated richness than naive subsets.

The sequence was obtained from a man in his thirties or forties in good health. The V gene is TRBV10-2, the J gene TRBJ1-3; no firm D call. Sequenced input: naive CD4+ T cells sorted from blood. Subset indicated: CD45RA+ positively selected. DNA of the CDR3: TGCGCCAGCAGTGATGTCGGAAACTCTGGAAACACCATATATTTT. This translates into CASSDVGNSGNTIYF.